The 25 T cell receptor beta chains below all came from one sample that was sequenced in a study of cytomegalovirus exposure and HLA in healthy donors. Researchers ran the PCR with 60 Vbeta and 13 Jbeta primers. The protocol was immunoSEQ multiplex PCR, while the TCRdb copy is restricted to in-frame clones and leaves out a portion. The sample contains 110,000 or so clones, 65% to 85% of which appear only once. Sequencing was carried out using PBMCs. Receptors originate from a woman aged 18 to 35 in good health and CMV-seronegative.

The J gene is TRBJ1-5, the V gene TRBV19; TRBD1 might be the D (6 bases). Trimming took off 9 bases at V and 0 bases at J, with 9 bases between the two ends. Looked up from germline, CDR1 is LNHDA and CDR2 is SQIVND (reference sequence). The CDR3 is 13 amino acids. The CDR3 is CASTGNSNQPQHF. The CDR3 nucleotides are TGTGCCAGCACAGGGAATAGCAATCAGCCCCAGCATTTT.

This rearrangement joins TRBV28 to TRBJ2-7, with 8 bases lining up with TRBD2. The CDR3 runs 14 residues. Germline-derived CDR1 and CDR2 are MDHEN and SYDVKM. V was clipped by 10 bases and J by 0 bases; unmatched bases: 8. The CDR3: CATCQLAGSYEQYF. The CDR3 bases are TGTGCCACCTGCCAGCTAGCGGGCTCCTACGAGCAGTACTTC.

This sequence joins TRBV11-2 and TRBJ1-5, with 10 bases aligning to TRBD1. Germline V gene data show CDR1 as SGHAT and CDR2 as FQNNGV. Germline trimming cut 6 bases from V and 3 bases from J; bases unmatched to any gene: 8. The CDR3 runs 16 residues. The CDR3 DNA is TGTGCCAGCAGTCCTACGACAGGGGGCTACAATCAGCCCCAGCATTTT. Translation gives CASSPTTGGYNQPQHF.

J is TRBJ1-5 and V is TRBV11-3; 7 bases match TRBD1. The CDR3 totals 16 residues. CDR1 SGHNT and CDR2 YENEEA come from the germline V gene. The V segment lost 3 bases and the J segment 1 base; nucleotides outside the gene matches: 6. CDR3 region: CASSLRQGRSNQPQHF. The CDR3 DNA reads TGTGCCAGCAGCTTGAGACAGGGACGGAGCAATCAGCCCCAGCATTTT.

The V call is TRBV29-1, the J call TRBJ1-1; possibly TRBD1 for D (5 bases). The V gene lost 6 bases and the J gene lost 3 bases, with 11 bases spanning the gap. The CDR3 spans 12 residues. The germline V gene has CDR1 SQVTM and CDR2 ANQGSEA. The chain's CDR3 is CSVLKGYTEAFF. The DNA of the CDR3 is TGCAGCGTCTTAAAGGGGTACACTGAAGCTTTCTTT.

J is TRBJ2-4 and V is TRBV9, with D hard to call. The CDR3 has 16 residues. Germline assignment: CDR1 SGDLS and CDR2 YYNGEE. Between the trimmed V and J ends, which lost 0 bases and 4 bases, there was a span of 14 bases. CDR3 nucleotide sequence: TGTGCCAGCAGCGTAGCCGGCGACACAAGAAAAAACATTCAGTACTTC. As protein: CASSVAGDTRKNIQYF. Looking up the rest from reference TRBV9 and TRBJ2-4 gives the full variable domain: DSGVTQTPKHLITATGQRVTLRCSPRSGDLSVYWYQQSLDQGLQFLIQYYNGEERAKGNILERFSAQQFPDLHSELNLSSLELGDSALYFCASSVAGDTRKNIQYFGAGTRLSVL.

The chain joins TRBV27 to TRBJ2-1; maybe TRBD2 (5 bases). Trimming stripped 0 bases from V and 9 bases from J, with 15 bases between. The germline V gene encodes CDR1 MNHEY and CDR2 SMNVEV (reference sequence). The CDR3 is 15 amino acids. DNA of the CDR3: TGTGCCAGCAGTTTATCGAGCACGGGGTCCGGTGAGCAGTTCTTC. It yields the protein CASSLSSTGSGEQFF.

The chain carries TRBV19 and TRBJ2-3; D is ambiguous. There are 14 residues in the CDR3. Per the germline V gene, CDR1 is LNHDA and CDR2 is SQIVND (reference sequence). V lost 3 bases to trimming and J lost 7 bases, with 14 bases between them. CDR3 loop: CASSMRSSQNTQYF. DNA of the CDR3: TGTGCCAGTAGTATGAGGTCCAGCCAGAATACGCAGTATTTT.

The chain employs TRBV7-6 and TRBJ2-6, with D unresolved. There are 18 residues in the CDR3. The V end was cut by 4 bases, the J end by 1 base, with 17 bases between. Looked up from germline, CDR1 is SGHVS and CDR2 is FNYEAQ. The chain's CDR3 is CASSSISIHPSGANVLTF. The CDR3 nucleotides read TGTGCCAGCAGCTCGATATCAATACACCCTTCTGGGGCCAACGTCCTGACTTTC.

This clone appeared a few times. The rearrangement joins TRBV7-9 to TRBJ1-2; D remains ambiguous. V was trimmed by 2 bases and J by 4 bases, leaving 5 bases between them. The CDR3 spans 12 residues. From germline, CDR1 is SEHNR and CDR2 FQNEAQ (reference sequence). The CDR3 region has the DNA TGTGCCAGCAGCTTACGAGGCTATGGCTACACCTTC. This translates into CASSLRGYGYTF.

This clone showed up just once. V is TRBV5-5 and J is TRBJ1-4, with 9 positions matching TRBD1. This CDR3 is 14 amino acids long. Germline V gene sequence: CDR1 SGHKS, CDR2 YYEKEE (reference sequence). With 1 base clipped from V and 6 bases from J, the junction kept 1 base outside the gene matches. CDR3 sequence reads: CASSLWTGDEKLFF. The DNA of the CDR3 is TGTGCCAGCAGCTTGTGGACAGGGGATGAAAAACTGTTTTTT.

V gene TRBV5-1 combines with J gene TRBJ1-2; unclear D gene. The germline V and J ends were trimmed by 1 base and 5 bases, with 15 bases remaining between them. Germline V gives CDR1 SGHRS, CDR2 YFSETQ. This CDR3 spans 15 amino acids. CDR3 loop: CASSLRRDMKYGYTF. The CDR3, as DNA: TGCGCCAGCAGCTTGAGACGGGATATGAAGTATGGCTACACCTTC.

The count of this clone is one. The CDR3 protein is CASSVDRGESTEAFF. The DNA for the CDR3 is TGTGCCAGCAGTGTCGACAGGGGTGAGAGCACTGAAGCTTTCTTT. The chain is built from TRBV6-1 and TRBJ1-1; 8 nucleotides line up with TRBD1. Germline CDR1 and CDR2: MNHNS and SASEGT. This CDR3 has 15 amino acids. V was pared by 4 bases and J by 4 bases, with 8 bases of the junction left unmatched.

The genes are TRBV27 and TRBJ2-3; TRBD2 agrees at 10 bases. Germline V gene sequence: CDR1 MNHEY, CDR2 SMNVEV (reference sequence). The CDR3 sequence is 15 residues long. The V segment lost 5 bases and the J segment 6 bases; nucleotides outside the gene matches: 8. In nucleotides, the CDR3 is TGTGCCAGCAGTATATTAGCGGGGGGCCGGGATACGCAGTATTTT. This encodes CASSILAGGRDTQYF.

The chain is built from TRBV6-1 and TRBJ2-1, with TRBD1 identical over 9 bases. Germline V lookup: CDR1 MNHNS, CDR2 SASEGT. CDR3 length: 17 amino acids. V was pared by 0 bases and J by 10 bases, with 13 bases of the junction left unmatched. The CDR3 reads CASSEALLTGGVREQFF. In nucleotides, the CDR3 is TGTGCCAGCAGTGAAGCGCTTCTGACAGGGGGAGTGCGGGAGCAGTTCTTC.

The V gene is TRBV7-9, the J gene TRBJ2-3; the D gene is possibly TRBD2 (6 bases). Looked up from germline, CDR1 is SEHNR and CDR2 is FQNEAQ (reference sequence). This CDR3 region has 16 residues. V dropped 5 bases and J dropped 2 bases, with 17 bases sitting between them. The CDR3 coding sequence is TGTGCCAGCAGCATTAGCGGAGGTGGGCCCACAGATACGCAGTATTTT. Its protein is CASSISGGGPTDTQYF. The full variable domain, in which reference TRBV7-9 and TRBJ2-3 provide the parts outside the CDR3, is DTGVSQNPRHKITKRGQNVTFRCDPISEHNRLYWYRQTLGQGPEFLTYFQNEAQLEKSRLLSDRFSAERPKGSFSTLEIQRTEQGDSAMYLCASSISGGGPTDTQYFGPGTRLTVL.

This rearrangement joins TRBV2 to TRBJ2-3, with a weak D call TRBD1 (5 bases). CDR3 length equals 12 residues. Trimming shortened V by 6 bases and J by 5 bases, and 9 bases separated the two germline ends. Germline CDR1 SNHLY, CDR2 FYNNEI. The CDR3 reads CASSRVGDTQYF. The CDR3 DNA is TGTGCCAGCAGCAGGGTCGGAGATACGCAGTATTTT.

The chain joins TRBV19 to TRBJ2-3; 15 bases agree with TRBD2. CDR3 size: 16 residues. V gave up 5 bases and J gave up 8 bases; unmatched junction bases: 8. Germline V gene sequence: CDR1 LNHDA, CDR2 SQIVND (reference sequence). The CDR3 DNA reads as TGTGCCAGTAGTCCCCCCGGGACTAGCGGGGGGCCTACGCAGTATTTT. Its translation is CASSPPGTSGGPTQYF. Supplemented by reference TRBV19 and TRBJ2-3, the full variable domain reads DGGITQSPKYLFRKEGQNVTLSCEQNLNHDAMYWYRQDPGQGLRLIYYSQIVNDFQKGDIAEGYSVSREKKESFPLTVTSAQKNPTAFYLCASSPPGTSGGPTQYFGPGTRLTVL.

This clone was counted a single time. The V and J genes are TRBV2 and TRBJ2-7; 7 nucleotides align to TRBD1. Per germline, CDR1 SNHLY and CDR2 FYNNEI. Germline trimming cut 10 bases from V and 6 bases from J; bases unmatched to any gene: 12. There are 13 residues in the CDR3. The DNA for the CDR3 is TGTGCCACCCAAACAGGGGTGTCTGGCGAGCAGTACTTC. Translation gives CATQTGVSGEQYF.

This clone showed up just once. The J gene is TRBJ1-3, the V gene TRBV10-3; possibly TRBD1 for D (6 bases). In germline, CDR1 is ENHRY, CDR2 SYGVKD. The CDR3 consists of 15 residues. Trimming shortened V by 3 bases and J by 2 bases, and 11 bases separated the two germline ends. This CDR3 is CAISDRGSPGNTIYF. DNA for the CDR3: TGTGCCATCAGTGACAGGGGATCGCCTGGAAACACCATATATTTT.

CDR3 loop: CASSLPGGGGEKLFF. CDR3 nucleotides: TGCGCCAGCAGCTTGCCAGGGGGCGGAGGGGAAAAACTGTTTTTT. The V gene is TRBV5-1, the J gene TRBJ1-4; 8 nucleotides line up with TRBD1. V lost 1 base and J lost 8; bases outside the gene matches: 7. Germline V gene sequence: CDR1 SGHRS, CDR2 YFSETQ. The CDR3 has 15 residues.

The J gene is TRBJ2-3, the V gene TRBV6-1; TRBD1 agrees at 9 bases. This CDR3 is built from 14 residues. Per the germline V gene, CDR1 is MNHNS and CDR2 is SASEGT. V dropped 5 bases and J dropped 3; count of bases not matched to a gene: 3. Written as DNA, the CDR3 is TGTGCCAGCAGTATACAGGGGGCAACAGATACGCAGTATTTT. It is translated as CASSIQGATDTQYF.

The V call is TRBV7-9, the J call TRBJ1-1; D is uncertain. Per germline, CDR1 SEHNR and CDR2 FQNEAQ (reference sequence). The CDR3 contains 12 residues. With 3 bases removed from V and 3 bases from J, the gap between germline ends came to 5 bases. CDR3 sequence: CASSLEDTEAFF. Written as DNA, the CDR3 is TGTGCCAGCAGCTTGGAGGACACTGAAGCTTTCTTT. The whole variable domain, filled in from reference TRBV7-9 and TRBJ1-1, reads DTGVSQNPRHKITKRGQNVTFRCDPISEHNRLYWYRQTLGQGPEFLTYFQNEAQLEKSRLLSDRFSAERPKGSFSTLEIQRTEQGDSAMYLCASSLEDTEAFFGQGTRLTVV.

This clone was detected only once. V gene TRBV30 combines with J gene TRBJ1-5; no firm D call. Germline V gives CDR1 GTSNPN, CDR2 SVGIG (reference sequence). Trimming stripped 2 bases from V and 4 bases from J, with 9 bases between. The CDR3 is made up of 13 amino acids. CDR3 DNA: TGTGCCTGGAGTTCAGGTGCGAATCAGCCCCAGCATTTT. Translating gives CAWSSGANQPQHF.

The rearrangement links TRBV2 to TRBJ1-5; D remains unclear. Trimming shortened V by 10 bases and J by 1 base, and 11 bases separated the two germline ends. This CDR3 region has 13 residues. Germline assignment: CDR1 SNHLY and CDR2 FYNNEI. The CDR3 bases are TGTGCCACCCGGGGAACGAGCAATCAGCCCCAGCATTTT. The encoded protein is CATRGTSNQPQHF.